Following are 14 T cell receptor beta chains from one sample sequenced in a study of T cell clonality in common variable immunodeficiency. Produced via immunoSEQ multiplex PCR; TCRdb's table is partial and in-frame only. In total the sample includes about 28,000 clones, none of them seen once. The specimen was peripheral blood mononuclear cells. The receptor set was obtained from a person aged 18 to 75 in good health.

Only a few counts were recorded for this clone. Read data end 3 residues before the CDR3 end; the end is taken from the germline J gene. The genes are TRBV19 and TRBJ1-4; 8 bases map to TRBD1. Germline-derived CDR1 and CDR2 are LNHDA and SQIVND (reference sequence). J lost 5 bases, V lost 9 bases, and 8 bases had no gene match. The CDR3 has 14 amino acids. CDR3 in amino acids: CASFESGGNEKLFF. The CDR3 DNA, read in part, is TGTGCCAGCTTTGAGTCAGGGGGCAATGAAAAA. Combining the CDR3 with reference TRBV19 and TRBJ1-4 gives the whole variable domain DGGITQSPKYLFRKEGQNVTLSCEQNLNHDAMYWYRQDPGQGLRLIYYSQIVNDFQKGDIAEGYSVSREKKESFPLTVTSAQKNPTAFYLCASFESGGNEKLFFGSGTQLSVL.

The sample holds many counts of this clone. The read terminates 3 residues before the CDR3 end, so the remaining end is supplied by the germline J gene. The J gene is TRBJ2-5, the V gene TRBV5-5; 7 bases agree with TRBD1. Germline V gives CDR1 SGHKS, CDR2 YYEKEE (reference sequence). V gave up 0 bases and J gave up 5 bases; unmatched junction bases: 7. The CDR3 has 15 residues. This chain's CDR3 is CASSLVAGGLETQYF. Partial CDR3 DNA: TGTGCCAGCAGCTTGGTCGCAGGGGGATTGGAGACC.

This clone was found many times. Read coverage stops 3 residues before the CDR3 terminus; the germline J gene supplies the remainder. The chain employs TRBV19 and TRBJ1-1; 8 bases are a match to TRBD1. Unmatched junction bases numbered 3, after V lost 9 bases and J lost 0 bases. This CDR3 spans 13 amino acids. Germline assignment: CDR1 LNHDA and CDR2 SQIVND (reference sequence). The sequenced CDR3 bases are TGTGCCAGCCGACAGGGGATGAACACTGAA. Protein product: CASRQGMNTE. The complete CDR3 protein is CASRQGMNTEAFF. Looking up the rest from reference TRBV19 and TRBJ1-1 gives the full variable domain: DGGITQSPKYLFRKEGQNVTLSCEQNLNHDAMYWYRQDPGQGLRLIYYSQIVNDFQKGDIAEGYSVSREKKESFPLTVTSAQKNPTAFYLCASRQGMNTEAFFGQGTRLTVV.

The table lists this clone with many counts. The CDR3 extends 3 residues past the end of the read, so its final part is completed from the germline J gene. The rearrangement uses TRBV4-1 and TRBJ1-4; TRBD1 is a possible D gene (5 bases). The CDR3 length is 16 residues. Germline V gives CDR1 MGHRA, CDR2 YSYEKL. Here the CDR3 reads CASSVQRGELNSPLFF. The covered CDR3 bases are TGCGCCAGCAGCGTCCAGAGGGGCGAGTTAAATTCACCA.

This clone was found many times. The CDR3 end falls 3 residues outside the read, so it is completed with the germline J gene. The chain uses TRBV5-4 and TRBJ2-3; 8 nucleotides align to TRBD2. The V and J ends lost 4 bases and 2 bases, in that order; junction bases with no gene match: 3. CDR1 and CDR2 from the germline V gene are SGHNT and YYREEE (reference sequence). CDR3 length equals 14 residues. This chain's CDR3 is CASSPGGLTDTQYF. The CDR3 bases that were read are TGTGCCAGCAGCCCGGGGGGGCTCACAGATACG.

CDR3 protein: CASSLTRGANSPLHF. The sequenced CDR3 bases are TGTGCCAGCAGCTTAACGCGGGGGGCTAATTCACCC. The chain uses TRBV7-4 and TRBJ1-6; a possible D gene is TRBD1 (6 bases). The sequenced fragment ends 3 residues before the CDR3 boundary, so the rest is inferred from the germline J gene. The CDR3 runs 15 residues. Deletions cut 2 bases from V and 6 bases from J, with 11 bases between. In germline, CDR1 is SGHVT, CDR2 SQSDAQ.

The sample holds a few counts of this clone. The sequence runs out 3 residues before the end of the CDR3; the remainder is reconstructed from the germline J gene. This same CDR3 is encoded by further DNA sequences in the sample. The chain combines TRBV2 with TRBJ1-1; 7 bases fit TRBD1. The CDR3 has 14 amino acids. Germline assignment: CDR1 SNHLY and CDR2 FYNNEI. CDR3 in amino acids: CASSGMRGQETAFF. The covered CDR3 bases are TGTGCCAGCAGTGGGATGAGGGGGCAAGAGACC. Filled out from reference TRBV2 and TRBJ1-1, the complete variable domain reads EPEVTQTPSHQVTQMGQEVILRCVPISNHLYFYWYRQILGQKVEFLVSFYNNEISEKSEIFDDQFSVERPDGSNFTLKIRSTKLEDSAMYFCASSGMRGQETAFFGQGTRLTVV.

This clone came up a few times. Incomplete CDR3 DNA: TGCGCCAGCAGCCCTGGACTAGCGGGGGTGGAGACC. The encoded protein is CASSPGLAGVET. The whole CDR3 reads CASSPGLAGVETQYF. The chain links TRBV5-1 to TRBJ2-5; 13 bases are shared with TRBD2. With the read ending 3 residues before the CDR3 end, the germline J gene is used to fill in that end. The CDR3 is 15 residues long. With 4 bases clipped from V and 5 bases from J, the junction kept 5 bases outside the gene matches. Germline CDR1 is SGHRS and CDR2 is YFSETQ.

The covered CDR3 bases are TGTGCCAGTAGTATCGCTCAGGCGAACACCGGGGAG. This sequence encodes CASSIAQANTGE. From start to end, the CDR3 is CASSIAQANTGELFF. This chain joins TRBV19 and TRBJ2-2; D unresolved. The CDR3 end is not reached by the read, which stops 3 residues before it; the germline J gene fills it in. The CDR3 contains 15 residues. The V end was cut by 3 bases, the J end by 0 bases, with 8 bases between. CDR1 and CDR2 from the germline V gene are LNHDA and SQIVND (reference sequence).

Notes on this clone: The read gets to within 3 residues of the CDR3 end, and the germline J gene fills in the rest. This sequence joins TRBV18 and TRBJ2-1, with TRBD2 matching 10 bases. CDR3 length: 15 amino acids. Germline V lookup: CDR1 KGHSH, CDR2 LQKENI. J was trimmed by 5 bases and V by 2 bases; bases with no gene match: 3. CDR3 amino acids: CASSPDSGGNNEQFF. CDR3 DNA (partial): TGTGCCAGCTCACCAGATAGCGGGGGGAACAATGAG. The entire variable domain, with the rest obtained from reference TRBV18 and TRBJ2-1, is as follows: NAGVMQNPRHLVRRRGQEARLRCSPMKGHSHVYWYRQLPEEGLKFMVYLQKENIIDESGMPKERFSAEFPKEGPSILRIQQVVRGDSAAYFCASSPDSGGNNEQFFGPGTRLTVL.

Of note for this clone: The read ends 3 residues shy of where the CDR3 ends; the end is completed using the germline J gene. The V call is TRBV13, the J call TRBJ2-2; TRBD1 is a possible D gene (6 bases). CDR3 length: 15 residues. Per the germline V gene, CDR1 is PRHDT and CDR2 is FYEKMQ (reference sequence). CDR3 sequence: CASSAQGRVNSPLFF. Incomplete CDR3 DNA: TGTGCCAGCAGCGCCCAGGGGCGGGTTAATTCACCG.

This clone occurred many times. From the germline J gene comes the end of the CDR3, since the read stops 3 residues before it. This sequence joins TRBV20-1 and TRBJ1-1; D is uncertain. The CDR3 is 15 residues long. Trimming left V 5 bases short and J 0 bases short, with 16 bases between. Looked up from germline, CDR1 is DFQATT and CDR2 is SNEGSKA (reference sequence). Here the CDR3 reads CSAARLEALNTEAFF. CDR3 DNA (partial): TGCAGTGCTGCCAGACTAGAGGCCTTGAACACTGAA.

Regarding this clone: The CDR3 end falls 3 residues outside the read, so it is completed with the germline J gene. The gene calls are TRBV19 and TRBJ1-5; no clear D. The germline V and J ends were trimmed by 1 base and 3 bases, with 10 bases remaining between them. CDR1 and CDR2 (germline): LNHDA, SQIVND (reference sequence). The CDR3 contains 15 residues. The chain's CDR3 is CASSIVRGNNQPQHF. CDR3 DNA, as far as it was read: TGTGCCAGTAGTATAGTACGGGGAAACAATCAGCCC.

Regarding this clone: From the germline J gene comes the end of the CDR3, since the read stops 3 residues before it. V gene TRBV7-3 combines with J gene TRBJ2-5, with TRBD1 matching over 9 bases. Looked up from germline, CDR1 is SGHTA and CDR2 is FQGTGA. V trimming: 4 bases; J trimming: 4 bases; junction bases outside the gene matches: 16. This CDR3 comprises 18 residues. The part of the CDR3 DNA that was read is TGTGCCAGCAGCTCCGGTCTATTGACAGGGGGGGGAGGAGAGACC. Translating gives CASSSGLLTGGGGET. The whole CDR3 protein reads CASSSGLLTGGGGETQYF.